This TCR beta chain was obtained from a study of cytomegalovirus exposure and HLA in healthy donors. The CDR3 spans 14 residues. Germline V gene lookup returns CDR1 MDHEN and CDR2 SYDVKM. Germline trimming cut 6 bases from V and 3 bases from J; bases unmatched to any gene: 4. 60 Vbeta and 13 Jbeta primers were used in PCR. The data were produced by immunoSEQ multiplex PCR, yet TCRdb's version contains in-frame clones alone and is incomplete. The sample lists about 90,000 clones, 85% to 90% occurring once. The TCR sequence derives from a man in his late teens or twenties in good health and CMV-seronegative. The V call is TRBV28, the J call TRBJ2-5, with 10 nucleotides matching TRBD2. The sequencing sample was made of PBMCs. The CDR3 protein is CASRALAGEETQYF. The CDR3 nucleotides read TGTGCCAGCAGGGCCCTAGCGGGAGAAGAGACCCAGTACTTC. Using reference TRBV28 and TRBJ2-5 for the parts outside the CDR3, the full variable domain is DVKVTQSSRYLVKRTGEKVFLECVQDMDHENMFWYRQDPGLGLRLIYFSYDVKMKEKGDIPEGYSVSREKKERFSLILESASTNQTSMYLCASRALAGEETQYFGPGTRLLVL.